Below are 16 T cell receptor beta chains sequenced from a single sample in a study of blood T cells in healthy people across ages. With a J-beta primer mix and a sample-barcoded 5' primer, a second PCR ran 7 to 11 cycles. One entry per CDR3 protein, called by TCRdb with MiXCR from the 5' RACE reads. The data hold hundreds of thousands of distinct CDR3 sequences, with 20% to 25% observed a single time. Sequenced input: blood. Receptor source: a man between 70 and 80 years old in good health.

The chain combines TRBV2 with TRBJ2-7, with 13 bases identical to TRBD2. Germline CDR1 SNHLY, CDR2 FYNNEI. The ends lost 8 bases at V and 4 bases at J; junction bases unmatched: 8. The CDR3 loop spans 15 amino acids. The CDR3 DNA follows: TGTGCCAGCCTCGATGGACTAGCGGGGGCTTACGAGCAGTACTTC. Amino acids: CASLDGLAGAYEQYF.

This chain uses TRBV28 with TRBJ1-1; TRBD1 agrees at 8 bases. Germline CDR1 is MDHEN and CDR2 is SYDVKM. The CDR3 contains 14 residues. V shed 6 bases, J shed 4 bases, and the junction held 7 bases outside the gene matches. The CDR3 spells CASRSGGEGTEAFF. CDR3 bases: TGTGCCAGCAGATCAGGGGGCGAGGGCACTGAAGCTTTCTTT.

The gene calls are TRBV5-1 and TRBJ2-5; tentatively, D is TRBD2 (6 bases). The germline V gene encodes CDR1 SGHRS and CDR2 YFSETQ. Between the trimmed V and J ends, which lost 6 bases and 0 bases, there was a span of 15 bases. The CDR3 spans 15 residues. CDR3 loop: CASTPGGVYQETQYF. CDR3 sequence (DNA): TGCGCCAGCACCCCGGGCGGGGTGTACCAAGAGACCCAGTACTTC.

The rearrangement uses TRBV29-1 and TRBJ2-7; D is undetermined. V lost 3 bases and J lost 3, with 3 bases in between. CDR1 is SQVTM, CDR2 ANQGSEA, per germline. The CDR3 covers 10 residues. The CDR3 region is CSVDDYEQYV. The CDR3 DNA reads as TGCAGCGTTGATGACTACGAGCAGTACGTC.

This clonotype has ten or more counts. V usage is TRBV20-1 and J usage is TRBJ1-5; D possibly corresponds to TRBD1 (5 bases). Germline CDR1 DFQATT, CDR2 SNEGSKA (reference sequence). Trimming left V 0 bases short and J 3 bases short, with 12 bases between. The CDR3 runs to 15 residues. CDR3 DNA: TGCAGTGCTAGAGAAGTGCGGGGGATCAATCAGCCCCAGCATTTT. Its translation is CSAREVRGINQPQHF.

This chain joins TRBV6-2 or TRBV6-3 and TRBJ1-5, with 7 bases matching TRBD1. V lost 5 bases, J lost 3 bases, and 4 bases stayed unmatched. This CDR3 contains 14 residues. Looked up from germline, CDR1 is MNHEY and CDR2 is SVGEGT. The CDR3 protein is CASSKDRDNQPQHF. CDR3 coding DNA: TGTGCCAGCAGTAAAGACAGGGACAATCAGCCCCAGCATTTT.

This clonotype has more than one count but fewer than ten. In DNA, the CDR3 is TGTGCCAGCAGTTACTCTAGGCAGGGGCACACTGAAGCTTTCTTT. Encoded protein: CASSYSRQGHTEAFF. The V call is TRBV6-5, the J call TRBJ1-1, with TRBD1 as a possible D gene (6 bases). Germline V gene lookup returns CDR1 MNHEY and CDR2 SVGAGI. Trimming left V 0 bases short and J 3 bases short, with 11 bases between. CDR3 size: 15 residues.

The rearrangement uses TRBV6-6 and TRBJ2-2, with 9 nucleotides matching TRBD1. In germline, CDR1 is MNHNY, CDR2 SVGAGI (reference sequence). V was pared by 4 bases and J by 6 bases, with 18 bases of the junction left unmatched. CDR3 length: 19 amino acids. The CDR3 sequence: CASSLPGQGHLRGPGELFF. CDR3 DNA sequence: TGTGCCAGCAGTTTACCGGGACAGGGCCATCTGAGGGGACCCGGGGAGCTGTTTTTT.

The chain couples TRBV6-1 to TRBJ2-1, with 13 bases that match TRBD2. The CDR3 spans 16 residues. Germline CDR1 and CDR2: MNHNS and SASEGT. J lost 8 bases, V lost 6 bases, and 10 bases had no gene match. The CDR3 DNA sequence: TGTGCCAGCAGCAGGATCGGGACTAGCGGGGACTATGAGCAGTTCTTC. It translates to CASSRIGTSGDYEQFF.

This chain connects TRBV7-9 to TRBJ1-2, with no clear D. CDR1 is SEHNR, CDR2 FQNEAQ, per germline (reference sequence). The CDR3 runs to 14 residues. Trimming cost V 5 bases and J 5 bases, with 15 bases left between them. The CDR3 DNA reads TGTGCCAGCAGCAACGGGGTAAGGGAGTATGGCTACACCTTC. The encoded protein is CASSNGVREYGYTF.

The table lists this clonotype with a few counts. The chain combines TRBV12-5 with TRBJ2-3; tentative D call: TRBD2 (5 bases). This CDR3 contains 14 residues. V was shortened by 7 bases and J by 5 bases, with 16 bases between the two germline ends. Germline loops: CDR1 LGHNT, CDR2 FRNRAP. The CDR3 here is CASAPRLHGDTQYF. The CDR3 bases are TGTGCTAGTGCCCCACGACTACACGGAGATACGCAGTATTTT.

The J gene is TRBJ2-1, the V gene TRBV3-1; D unresolved. The CDR3 has 16 residues. CDR1 and CDR2 from the germline V gene are LGHDT and YNNKEL (reference sequence). With 0 bases removed from V and 0 bases from J, the gap between germline ends came to 9 bases. As DNA, the CDR3 is TGTGCCAGCAGCCAAGATCCCCTAGACTCCTACAATGAGCAGTTCTTC. It encodes CASSQDPLDSYNEQFF.

The V call is TRBV9, the J call TRBJ2-5; D not resolved. Trimming pared 0 bases from V and 0 bases from J, leaving 6 bases between. The CDR3 totals 14 residues. CDR1 is SGDLS, CDR2 YYNGEE, per germline. CDR3 protein: CASSVGRNQETQYF. CDR3 DNA sequence: TGTGCCAGCAGCGTAGGACGGAACCAAGAGACCCAGTACTTC.

V and J are TRBV5-1 and TRBJ1-4; a possible D gene is TRBD1 (6 bases). Germline CDR1 SGHRS, CDR2 YFSETQ. The length of the CDR3 is 16 residues. V was pared by 0 bases and J by 5 bases, with 14 bases between. CDR3 amino acids: CASSLETTGENEKLFF. CDR3 nucleotide sequence: TGCGCCAGCAGCTTGGAGACGACAGGCGAGAATGAAAAACTGTTTTTT.

The CDR3 protein is CATSREGTSAYNEQFF. CDR3 DNA sequence: TGTGCCACCAGCAGAGAGGGGACTAGCGCATACAATGAGCAGTTCTTC. V gene TRBV15 combines with J gene TRBJ2-1, with 10 bases that match TRBD2. The CDR3 length is 16 residues. V was clipped by 0 bases and J by 4 bases; unmatched bases: 3. The germline V gene encodes CDR1 LNHNV and CDR2 YYDKDF (reference sequence).

This clonotype occurred a few times. V and J are TRBV6-4 and TRBJ2-3, with no clear D. This CDR3 comprises 13 residues. Germline V lookup: CDR1 MRHNA, CDR2 SNTAGT. V was clipped by 5 bases and J by 3 bases, with 9 bases between them. CDR3 DNA: TGTGCCAGCAGTAGGGCTGCAACAGATACGCAGTATTTT. Protein product: CASSRAATDTQYF.